One and the same sample provided the 30 T cell receptor beta chains below, sequenced in a study of blood T cell repertoires in COVID-19. The assay was immunoSEQ multiplex PCR, and TCRdb's table has in-frame clones only and misses some. The sample shows over 40,000 clones, just over 85% of them seen only once. Sequences were obtained from peripheral blood. These receptors all come from a man older than 75 with acute or convalescent COVID-19.

A few counts support this clone. This chain joins TRBV19 and TRBJ2-3; 8 bases align to TRBD1. CDR1 is LNHDA, CDR2 SQIVND, per germline (reference sequence). The CDR3 is 14 amino acids. J was trimmed by 2 bases and V by 7 bases; bases with no gene match: 5. For the CDR3, the DNA is TGTGCCAGTACCAAGGACAGGGACACAGATACGCAGTATTTT. Translating it yields CASTKDRDTDTQYF.

In this sample, this clone turned up a few times. This chain uses TRBV11-2 with TRBJ1-2; the match to TRBD1 covers 12 bases. The germline V gene encodes CDR1 SGHAT and CDR2 FQNNGV. V shed 5 bases and J 5 bases; nucleotides not matched to a gene: 15. The CDR3 covers 18 residues. CDR3 region: CASSRRGTGGAGVYGYTF. Written as DNA, the CDR3 is TGTGCCAGCAGCCGCAGAGGGACAGGGGGCGCGGGGGTTTATGGCTACACCTTC.

This clone has only a few counts. One end of the junction varies from germline; a read error may be responsible. This chain links TRBV7-6 with TRBJ2-7, with 8 bases matching TRBD1. This CDR3 is 12 amino acids long. From germline, CDR1 is SGHVS and CDR2 FNYEAQ. The CDR3 is CASRPTGGNHQF. The CDR3 DNA sequence: TGTGCCAGCAGGCCTACAGGGGGAAACCACCAATTC.

In this sample, this clone turned up many times. The V and J genes are TRBV2 and TRBJ1-2, with unresolved D. The CDR3 runs to 14 residues. Germline CDR1 and CDR2: SNHLY and FYNNEI. Trimming shortened V by 4 bases and J by 0 bases, and 9 bases separated the two germline ends. The CDR3 loop reads CASSAGSSNYGYTF. Written as DNA, the CDR3 is TGTGCCAGCAGTGCTGGCAGTTCTAACTATGGCTACACCTTC.

This clone was seen a handful of times. The chain uses TRBV6-5 and TRBJ1-1; 7 nucleotides align to TRBD1. Looked up from germline, CDR1 is MNHEY and CDR2 is SVGAGI. This CDR3 comprises 13 residues. The V gene end was trimmed by 6 bases and the J gene end by 3 bases; junction bases not matched to a gene: 4. The CDR3 loop is CASRRGTDTEAFF. CDR3 coding DNA: TGTGCCAGCAGACGTGGGACAGACACTGAAGCTTTCTTT.

The chain couples TRBV3-1 (or the pseudogene TRBV3-2) to TRBJ1-2, with TRBD1 as a possible D gene (6 bases). This CDR3 is built from 13 residues. V gave up 6 bases and J gave up 8 bases, with 16 bases separating them. Germline values: CDR1 LGHDT, CDR2 YNNKEL (reference sequence). CDR3 amino acids: CASRGGGPLGYTF. CDR3 nucleotides: TGTGCCAGCAGAGGGGGGGGCCCTTTGGGCTACACCTTC.

The V and J genes are TRBV10-1 and TRBJ2-5, with 8 positions matching TRBD2. Unmatched junction bases numbered 3, after V lost 4 bases and J lost 5 bases. This CDR3 is built from 13 residues. Germline V gene lookup returns CDR1 WNHNN and CDR2 SYGVQD (reference sequence). CDR3 coding DNA: TGCGCCAGCAGTGCGGGAGGGTCGGAGACCCAGTACTTC. It yields the protein CASSAGGSETQYF.

Here the CDR3 DNA reads TGCGCCAGCAGCTTGCAGGGGGTGAGCGATAATTCACCCCTCCACTTT. Translated: CASSLQGVSDNSPLHF. The chain is built from TRBV5-1 and TRBJ1-6, with 7 bases aligning to TRBD1. With 1 base clipped from V and 5 bases from J, the junction kept 6 bases outside the gene matches. Germline V CDR1 and CDR2: SGHRS, YFSETQ. CDR3 size: 16 residues.

The rearrangement uses TRBV7-9 and TRBJ1-3; a possible D gene is TRBD1 (5 bases). The CDR3 is 13 amino acids. Trimming stripped 5 bases from V and 6 bases from J, with 11 bases between. Per germline, CDR1 SEHNR and CDR2 FQNEAQ (reference sequence). The DNA of the CDR3 is TGTGCCAGCAGCCCAGCGGGGGAAAACACCATATATTTT. Amino acid sequence: CASSPAGENTIYF.

This clone was observed a few times. The chain combines TRBV6-5 with TRBJ1-1, with D unresolved. The CDR3 covers 11 residues. Germline CDR1 reads MNHEY; CDR2 reads SVGAGI. V was cut by 6 bases and J by 1 base, with 3 bases left in between. In DNA, the CDR3 is TGTGCCAGCAGACAGAACACTGAAGCTTTCTTT. As protein: CASRQNTEAFF.

This chain uses TRBV19 with TRBJ1-2, with no clear D. Trimming took off 6 bases at V and 4 bases at J, with 12 bases between the two ends. The CDR3 runs to 13 residues. Germline assignment: CDR1 LNHDA and CDR2 SQIVND (reference sequence). The CDR3 here is CASRYGIGYGYTF. Here the CDR3 DNA reads TGTGCCAGTAGATACGGGATCGGCTATGGCTACACCTTC.

This chain connects TRBV6-2 or TRBV6-3 to TRBJ2-1; 7 bases line up with TRBD1. CDR1 and CDR2 (germline): MNHEY, SVGEGT. J gave up 13 bases and V 5 bases, and 5 bases lay outside the gene matches. This CDR3 has 11 residues. CDR3 sequence reads: CASSRGQQQFF. The CDR3 coding sequence is TGTGCCAGCAGTCGGGGACAGCAACAGTTCTTC.

As regards this clone: Other DNA sequences in this sample translate to the same CDR3. This chain connects TRBV7-2 to TRBJ2-1, with 9 positions matching TRBD2. The length of the CDR3 is 15 residues. Germline V CDR1 and CDR2: SGHTA, FQGNSA. After removal of 1 base from V and 7 bases from J, the junction contained 5 bases not matched to a gene. The CDR3 DNA reads TGTGCCAGCAGCTTAGATAGCGGGGGAAATAATGAGCAGTTCTTC. It is translated as CASSLDSGGNNEQFF.

This clone appeared once. This chain joins TRBV4-1 and TRBJ1-3, with unresolved D. With 2 bases removed from V and 6 bases from J, the gap between germline ends came to 11 bases. Germline V gene sequence: CDR1 MGHRA, CDR2 YSYEKL. This CDR3 contains 14 residues. Written as DNA, the CDR3 is TGCGCCAGCAGCCAACCGAGGGCAAAAAACACCATATATTTT. Residues: CASSQPRAKNTIYF.

CDR3 sequence: CASSYPGYYGYTF. DNA for the CDR3: TGTGCCAGCAGTTATCCGGGGTACTATGGCTACACCTTC. The V and J genes are TRBV6-5 and TRBJ1-2; no clear D gene. There are 13 residues in the CDR3. Germline values: CDR1 MNHEY, CDR2 SVGAGI. V was shortened by 3 bases and J by 3 bases, with 8 bases between the two germline ends.

This chain connects TRBV5-4 to TRBJ1-1; 8 bases are a match to TRBD1. Germline loops: CDR1 SGHNT, CDR2 YYREEE (reference sequence). The length of the CDR3 is 15 residues. V trimming: 0 bases; J trimming: 1 base; junction bases outside the gene matches: 2. This CDR3 is CASSLGDRGNTEAFF. The CDR3 bases are TGTGCCAGCAGCTTGGGAGACAGGGGGAACACTGAAGCTTTCTTT.

The chain employs TRBV3-1 (or the pseudogene TRBV3-2) and TRBJ2-1, with 12 nucleotides matching TRBD2. The CDR3 is 18 residues long. The germline gives CDR1 LGHDT, CDR2 YNNKEL (reference sequence). With V trimmed by 4 bases and J by 4 bases, 11 bases remained unmatched. The CDR3 DNA sequence: TGTGCCAGCAGCCTTCTAGCGGGGGGGCGCTTGGGGTACAATGAGCAGTTCTTC. It is translated as CASSLLAGGRLGYNEQFF.

V and J are TRBV9 and TRBJ1-6; 9 nucleotides agree with TRBD1. J lost 9 bases, V lost 2 bases, and 6 bases had no gene match. Per germline, CDR1 SGDLS and CDR2 YYNGEE. The CDR3 has 15 amino acids. CDR3 DNA sequence: TGTGCCAGCAGCGTCACCGGGACAGGGACTTCACCCCTCCACTTT. It is translated as CASSVTGTGTSPLHF.

J is TRBJ2-7 and V is TRBV19, with a possible D match to TRBD1 (7 bases). CDR3 length equals 12 residues. Between the trimmed V and J ends, which lost 10 bases and 1 base, there was a span of 11 bases. CDR1 LNHDA and CDR2 SQIVND come from the germline V gene (reference sequence). Here the CDR3 reads CATQGGSYEQYF. DNA for the CDR3: TGTGCCACCCAGGGGGGTTCCTACGAGCAGTACTTC.

The rearrangement links TRBV3-1 (or the pseudogene TRBV3-2) to TRBJ2-3, with 11 bases matching TRBD2. After removal of 2 bases from V and 2 bases from J, the junction contained 3 bases not matched to a gene. This CDR3 spans 16 amino acids. Germline V gene lookup returns CDR1 LGHDT and CDR2 YNNKEL (reference sequence). This CDR3 reads CASSQSLAGATDTQYF. CDR3 nucleotides: TGTGCCAGCAGCCAATCACTAGCGGGGGCCACAGATACGCAGTATTTT.

This chain connects TRBV30 to TRBJ1-6, with D tentatively TRBD1 (5 bases). Germline CDR1 GTSNPN, CDR2 SVGIG (reference sequence). CDR3 length: 14 amino acids. The CDR3 sequence: CAWLGGTYNSPLHF. The CDR3 DNA reads TGTGCTTGGCTGGGGGGGACCTATAATTCACCCCTCCACTTT.

The genes are TRBV5-1 and TRBJ2-3, with 11 bases that match TRBD2. CDR3 length: 14 residues. CDR1 and CDR2 from the germline V gene are SGHRS and YFSETQ. V dropped 4 bases and J dropped 3; count of bases not matched to a gene: 1. Here the CDR3 reads CASSIAGGTDTQYF. Written as DNA, the CDR3 is TGCGCCAGCAGCATAGCGGGGGGGACAGATACGCAGTATTTT. The full variable domain, rest sourced from reference TRBV5-1 and TRBJ2-3, is KAGVTQTPRYLIKTRGQQVTLSCSPISGHRSVSWYQQTPGQGLQFLFEYFSETQRNKGNFPGRFSGRQFSNSRSEMNVSTLELGDSALYLCASSIAGGTDTQYFGPGTRLTVL.

V is TRBV18 and J is TRBJ1-2; the match to TRBD1 covers 7 bases. V lost 4 bases, J lost 7 bases, and 6 bases stayed unmatched. The CDR3 is made up of 13 amino acids. Germline V gene sequence: CDR1 KGHSH, CDR2 LQKENI. The CDR3 sequence is CASSLGTDLGYTF. Written as DNA, the CDR3 is TGTGCCAGCTCACTAGGGACAGATCTTGGCTACACCTTC.

This clone was observed once. J is TRBJ2-3 and V is TRBV24-1; 10 nucleotides match TRBD2. This CDR3 contains 19 residues. Germline values: CDR1 KGHDR, CDR2 SFDVKD. V lost 6 bases to trimming and J lost 0 bases; unmatched junction nucleotides: 14. This chain's CDR3 is CATSMGRSSGGPSTDTQYF. CDR3 DNA sequence: TGTGCCACCAGTATGGGTAGGAGTAGCGGGGGGCCCAGCACAGATACGCAGTATTTT.

This chain uses TRBV9 with TRBJ1-2, with D possibly matching TRBD1 (5 bases). V was pared by 0 bases and J by 3 bases, with 9 bases between. CDR1 and CDR2 from the germline V gene are SGDLS and YYNGEE. This CDR3 region has 14 residues. For the CDR3, the DNA is TGTGCCAGCAGCGTAGCAGGGATGGACTATGGCTACACCTTC. Its protein is CASSVAGMDYGYTF. Full variable domain (rest looked up from reference TRBV9 and TRBJ1-2): DSGVTQTPKHLITATGQRVTLRCSPRSGDLSVYWYQQSLDQGLQFLIQYYNGEERAKGNILERFSAQQFPDLHSELNLSSLELGDSALYFCASSVAGMDYGYTFGSGTRLTVV.

Worth noting for this clone: A read error may account for a junction end that differs from germline. The chain joins TRBV3-1 (or the pseudogene TRBV3-2) to TRBJ1-2; the D is unclear. The CDR3 extends over 13 amino acids. The germline V gene has CDR1 LGHDT and CDR2 YNNKEL (reference sequence). This CDR3 reads CASSQSMEGREEF. The CDR3 bases are TGTGCCAGCAGCCAATCGATGGAGGGCAGAGAAGAGTTC.

Only a few counts were recorded for this clone. The chain joins TRBV5-1 to TRBJ2-1; TRBD1 is a possible D gene (7 bases). Trimming took 7 bases from V and 6 from J, leaving 20 bases between them. Germline V gives CDR1 SGHRS, CDR2 YFSETQ. The CDR3 length is 15 residues. DNA of the CDR3: TGCGCCAGCCGCTCGGGGGAAAGGGGGCCCAATGAGCAGTTCTTC. It encodes CASRSGERGPNEQFF. Full variable domain (remainder filled in from reference TRBV5-1 and TRBJ2-1): KAGVTQTPRYLIKTRGQQVTLSCSPISGHRSVSWYQQTPGQGLQFLFEYFSETQRNKGNFPGRFSGRQFSNSRSEMNVSTLELGDSALYLCASRSGERGPNEQFFGPGTRLTVL.

This chain uses TRBV3-1 (or the pseudogene TRBV3-2) with TRBJ1-1; weak D call: TRBD1 (5 bases). This CDR3 region has 15 residues. CDR1 and CDR2 (germline): LGHDT, YNNKEL (reference sequence). V was shortened by 2 bases and J by 4 bases, with 14 bases between the two germline ends. Here the CDR3 reads CASSQSQGGFTEAFF. In DNA form, the CDR3 reads TGTGCCAGCAGCCAAAGCCAGGGTGGTTTCACTGAAGCTTTCTTT.

The gene calls are TRBV2 and TRBJ2-7; the match to TRBD1 covers 7 bases. Per the germline V gene, CDR1 is SNHLY and CDR2 is FYNNEI. Trimming removed 7 bases from V and 4 bases from J; junction bases left unmatched: 10. The length of the CDR3 is 14 residues. In DNA form, the CDR3 reads TGTGCCAGCAAGGACAGGCCGCGACCTTACGAGCAGTACTTC. Encoded protein: CASKDRPRPYEQYF.

This clone was recorded only once. The chain uses TRBV5-4 and TRBJ2-3; a possible D gene is TRBD2 (6 bases). The germline V gene encodes CDR1 SGHNT and CDR2 YYREEE (reference sequence). V lost 4 bases and J 3 bases, leaving 15 bases between the germline ends. The CDR3 is 15 residues long. This CDR3 reads CASSPGSLGTDTQYF. The CDR3 DNA sequence: TGTGCCAGCAGCCCCGGGAGTTTGGGGACAGATACGCAGTATTTT.